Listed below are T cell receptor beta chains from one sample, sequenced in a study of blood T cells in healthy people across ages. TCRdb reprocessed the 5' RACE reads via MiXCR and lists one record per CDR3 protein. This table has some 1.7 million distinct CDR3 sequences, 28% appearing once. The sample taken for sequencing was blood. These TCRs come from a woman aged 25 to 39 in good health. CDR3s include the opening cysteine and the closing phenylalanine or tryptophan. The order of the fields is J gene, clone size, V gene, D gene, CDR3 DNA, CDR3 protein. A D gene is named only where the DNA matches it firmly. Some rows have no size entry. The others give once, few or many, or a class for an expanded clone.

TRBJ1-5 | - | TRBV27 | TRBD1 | TGTGCCAGCAGTCCACTGGGACAGGGCAATCGGCCCCAGCATTTT | CASSPLGQGNRPQHF
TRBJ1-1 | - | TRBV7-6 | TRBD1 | TGTGCCAGCAGCTTAGCGAGGGTTGGGACAGCGAACACTGAAGCTTTCTTT | CASSLARVGTANTEAFF
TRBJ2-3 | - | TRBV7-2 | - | TGTGCCAGCAGCTTATTGCGCCTCAGCAGCACAGATACGCAGTATTTT | CASSLLRLSSTDTQYF
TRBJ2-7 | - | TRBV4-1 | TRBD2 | TGCGCCAGCAGCCCCCGGGAGGTTGGCTCCTACGAGCAGTACTTC | CASSPREVGSYEQYF
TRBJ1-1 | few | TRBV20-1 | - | TGCAGCGCACAGGGCAACTCTGAAGCTTTCTTT | CSAQGNSEAFF
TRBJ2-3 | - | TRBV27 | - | TGTGCCAGCAGCTCCCATGCCCTAGGGGGTCAGTATTTT | CASSSHALGGQYF
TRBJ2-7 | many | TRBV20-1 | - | TGCAGTGCTCGCCGGGACACAGGATCCTACGAGCAGTACTTC | CSARRDTGSYEQYF
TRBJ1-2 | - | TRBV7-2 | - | TGTGCCAGCAGCTTAGAATACCACCACTACGGCTACACCTTC | CASSLEYHHYGYTF
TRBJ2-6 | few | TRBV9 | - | TGTGCCAGCAGCGCGACCCCCGGTGGGGCCAACGTCCTGACTTTC | CASSATPGGANVLTF
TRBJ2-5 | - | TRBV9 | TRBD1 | TGTGCCAGCAGCGTAGCTCAGGGGGTGACCCAGTACTTC | CASSVAQGVTQYF
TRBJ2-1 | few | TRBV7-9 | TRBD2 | TGTGCCAGCAGCTTCCGACTAGCGGAGGACAATGAGCAGTTCTTC | CASSFRLAEDNEQFF
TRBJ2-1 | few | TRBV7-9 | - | TGTGCCAGCAGGGGGCGTGACGGAATGTTAGATGAGCAGTTCTTC | CASRGRDGMLDEQFF
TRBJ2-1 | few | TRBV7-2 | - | TGTGCCAGCAGCTTAGAGGTGGGAATCGCCTACAATGAGCAGTTCTTC | CASSLEVGIAYNEQFF
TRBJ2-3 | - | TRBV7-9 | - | TGTGCCTGCAGCCGGGCGTCCAGCCCTTTGGGAGATACGCAGTATTTT | CACSRASSPLGDTQYF
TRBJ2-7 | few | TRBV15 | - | TGTGCCACCAGCAGAGATCAGGTAACCTACGAGCAGTACTTC | CATSRDQVTYEQYF
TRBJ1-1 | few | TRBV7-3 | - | TGTGTCAGGAGCACGACAGGCGGGGGGTACACTGAAGCTTTCTTT | CVRSTTGGGYTEAFF
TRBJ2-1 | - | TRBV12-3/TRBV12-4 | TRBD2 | TGTGCCAGCATCATTAGGGAGGGGTGGAATGAGCAGTTCTTC | CASIIREGWNEQFF
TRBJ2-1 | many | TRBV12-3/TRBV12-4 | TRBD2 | TGTGCCAGCAGCACCGGGACTAGTGGTGAGCAGTTCTTC | CASSTGTSGEQFF
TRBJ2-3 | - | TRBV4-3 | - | TGCGCCAGCAGCCAAGATTTCTCAGATATGCAGTATTTT | CASSQDFSDMQYF
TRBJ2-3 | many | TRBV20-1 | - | TGCAGTGCTAGATTACAGGGAGATTCCCAGGTGGGGGATACGCAGTATTTT | CSARLQGDSQVGDTQYF
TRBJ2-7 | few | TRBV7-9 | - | TGTGCCAGCAGCACCGGACTAATCCACGAGCAGTACTTC | CASSTGLIHEQYF
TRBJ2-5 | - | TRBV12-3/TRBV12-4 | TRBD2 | TGTGCCAGCAGCTGGGAGACTAGCGGGAGAAAGACCCAGTACTTC | CASSWETSGRKTQYF
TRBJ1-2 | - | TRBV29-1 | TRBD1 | TGCAGCGTTGACCGACCAGGGGGCCCCAGGGATGGCTACACCTTC | CSVDRPGGPRDGYTF
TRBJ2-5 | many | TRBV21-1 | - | TGTGCCAGCAGCACCTACCCATCGGGGGGTGAGGAAGAGACCCAGTACTTC | CASSTYPSGGEEETQYF
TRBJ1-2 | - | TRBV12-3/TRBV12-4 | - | TGTGCCAGCAGTTGGGATGCGGGCAGAGACGGCTACACCTTC | CASSWDAGRDGYTF
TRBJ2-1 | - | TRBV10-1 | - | TGCGCCAGCAGTGGCGGTCGGGGCAGGCAGTTCTTC | CASSGGRGRQFF
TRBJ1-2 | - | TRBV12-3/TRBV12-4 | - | TGTGCCAGCACAAACAGGCTCTCCTACACCTTC | CASTNRLSYTF
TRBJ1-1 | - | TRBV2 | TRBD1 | TGTGCCAGCAGGGGGGACAGGGGCACTGAAGCTTTCTTT | CASRGDRGTEAFF
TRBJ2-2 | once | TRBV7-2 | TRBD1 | TGTGCCAGCAGCCCACCCCTGGGACAGGGGAACACCGGGGAGCTGTTTTTT | CASSPPLGQGNTGELFF
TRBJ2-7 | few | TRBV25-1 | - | TGTGCCACCATGGACCTCCGTTACGAGCAGTACTTC | CATMDLRYEQYF
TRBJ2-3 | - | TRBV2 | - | TGTGCCAGCGGAAGGCGGGATACGCAGTATTTT | CASGRRDTQYF
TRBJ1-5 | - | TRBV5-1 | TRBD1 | TGCGCCAGCAGCAACCCGGGGACAGGGGGGAATCAGCCCCAGCATTTT | CASSNPGTGGNQPQHF
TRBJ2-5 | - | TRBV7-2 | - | TGTGCCAGCAGCTTAGATAGCCCCGTCGGGGAGACCCAGTACTTC | CASSLDSPVGETQYF
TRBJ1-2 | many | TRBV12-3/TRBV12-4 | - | TGTGCCAGCAGTTTAGTGGGGACTGGTTATGGCTACACCTTC | CASSLVGTGYGYTF
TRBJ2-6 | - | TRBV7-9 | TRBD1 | TGTGCCAGCAGCTTAAACAGGGGGACTGGGGCCAACGTCCTGACTTTC | CASSLNRGTGANVLTF
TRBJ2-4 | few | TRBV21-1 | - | TGTGCCAGCCAATTCCCTCCACCGACAGGGGACCTAAAAAACATTCAGTACTTC | CASQFPPPTGDLKNIQYF
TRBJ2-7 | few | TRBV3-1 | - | TGTGCCAGCAGCCGTCAGGGCTTCGGGACCTACGAGCAGTACTTC | CASSRQGFGTYEQYF
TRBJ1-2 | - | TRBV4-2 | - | TGTGCCAGCAGTCCCGCGATGACAGGCCTCTATGGCTACACCTTC | CASSPAMTGLYGYTF
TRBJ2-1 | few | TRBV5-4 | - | TGTGCCAGCAGCTCGTTCGAAGCCACCCTGAGCTCCTACAATGAGCAGTTCTTC | CASSSFEATLSSYNEQFF
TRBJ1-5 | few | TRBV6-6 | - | TGTGCCAGCAGTTACACGGGAGTGGACAATCAGCCCCAGCATTTT | CASSYTGVDNQPQHF
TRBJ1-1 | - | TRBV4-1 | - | TGCGCCAGCAGCCAAGTGCCTGGGGGGGGGAACACTGAAGCTTTCTTT | CASSQVPGGGNTEAFF
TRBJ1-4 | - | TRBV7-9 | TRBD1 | TGTGCCAGCAGCGGTCGACAGGGGGCGGGTGAAAAACTGTTTTTT | CASSGRQGAGEKLFF
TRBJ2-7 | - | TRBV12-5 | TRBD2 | TGTGCTAGTCAGCGGGACGTCGGGCCCTACGAGCAGTACTTC | CASQRDVGPYEQYF
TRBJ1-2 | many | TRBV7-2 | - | TGTGCCAGCAGCTTTAGAAGTGGACGGGATGGCTACACCTTC | CASSFRSGRDGYTF
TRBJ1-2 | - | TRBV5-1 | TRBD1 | TGCGCCAGCAGCGACCGGACAGGCCCCTATGGCTACACCTTC | CASSDRTGPYGYTF
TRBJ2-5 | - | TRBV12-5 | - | TGTGCTAGTGCCCTGGGTGAAGCAACCCTCGGGGAGACCCAGTACTTC | CASALGEATLGETQYF
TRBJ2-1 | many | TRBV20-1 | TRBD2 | TGCAGTGCTAGTATCAGCGGGGGAAGGGATGAGCAGTTCTTC | CSASISGGRDEQFF
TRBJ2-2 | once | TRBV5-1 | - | TGCGCCAGCAGCTTGGCCGAGGGGGATTTGGACACCGGGGAGCTGTTTTTT | CASSLAEGDLDTGELFF
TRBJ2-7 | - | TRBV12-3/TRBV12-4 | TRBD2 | TGTGCCAGCGCCCCCCTCGGGGGGTCCTACGAGCAGTACTTC | CASAPLGGSYEQYF
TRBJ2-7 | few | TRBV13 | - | TGTGCCAGCAGTTTTGGGCTAGCGTCGGTCGAGCAGTACTTC | CASSFGLASVEQYF
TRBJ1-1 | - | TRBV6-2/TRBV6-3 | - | TGTGCCAGCAGACAGGGTGAGGACTGGATCACTGAAGCTTTCTTT | CASRQGEDWITEAFF
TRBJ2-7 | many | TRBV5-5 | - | TGTGCCAGCAGCTTGTTTGGGGAGCAGTACTTC | CASSLFGEQYF
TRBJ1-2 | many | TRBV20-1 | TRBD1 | TGCAGTGCTAGTCCAGGGGGCGCTATCTATGGCTACACCTTC | CSASPGGAIYGYTF
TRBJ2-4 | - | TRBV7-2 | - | TGTGCCAGCACTCTAGGCGGCCGAGGGAACATTCAGTACTTC | CASTLGGRGNIQYF
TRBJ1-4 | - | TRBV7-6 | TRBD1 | TGTGCCAGCAGTCGGGACAGATCGAACACAACTAATGAAAAACTGTTTTTT | CASSRDRSNTTNEKLFF
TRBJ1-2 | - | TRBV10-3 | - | TGTGCCATCGTCGGCCTCGATGAGGGCTACACCTTC | CAIVGLDEGYTF
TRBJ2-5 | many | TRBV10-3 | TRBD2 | TGTGCCACCACATCGGCGGGAGGGCCGGTGGAGACCCAGTACTTC | CATTSAGGPVETQYF
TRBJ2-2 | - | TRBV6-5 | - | TGTGCCAGCAGTTACCGCGTGCCAGCCGCTAGTGTAGCGAACACCGGGGAGCTGTTTTTT | CASSYRVPAASVANTGELFF
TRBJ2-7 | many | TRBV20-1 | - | TGCAGTGTTGCGGACAAAATATCCTACGAGCAGTACTTC | CSVADKISYEQYF